A single sample gave rise to the 2 T cell receptor beta chains below, sequenced in a study of CD8 T cells in ankylosing spondylitis. Study findings and constraints: It appeared that ankylosing spondylitis blood was characterized by a TCR beta motif of fewer than 10 highly homologous variants.

These receptors lack a known antigen. In TCRdb, the 5' RACE reads were re-called with MiXCR into one record per CDR3 protein. The sample consists of roughly 700,000 distinct CDR3 sequences, 15% to 20% of them appearing once. The sequenced material came from blood, either unsorted or a sorted T cell fraction (not recorded which). These receptors all come from a male donor with ankylosing spondylitis.

The chain employs TRBV9 and TRBJ1-1; weak D call: TRBD1 (6 bases). Germline lookup yields CDR1 SGDLS and CDR2 YYNGEE. V lost 4 bases and J 5 bases, leaving 12 bases between the germline ends. The CDR3 consists of 13 residues. The CDR3 DNA follows: TGTGCCAGCAGCCCCAGGGGTTGGACTGAAGCTTTCTTT. This sequence encodes CASSPRGWTEAFF. Using reference TRBV9 and TRBJ1-1 for the parts outside the CDR3, the full variable domain is DSGVTQTPKHLITATGQRVTLRCSPRSGDLSVYWYQQSLDQGLQFLIQYYNGEERAKGNILERFSAQQFPDLHSELNLSSLELGDSALYFCASSPRGWTEAFFGQGTRLTVV.

A few counts support this clonotype. The CDR3: CASSSDRLNEQFF. DNA for the CDR3: TGTGCCAGCAGTTCCGACAGACTCAATGAGCAGTTCTTC. The chain employs TRBV6-5 and TRBJ2-1; D might be TRBD1 (5 bases). Germline loops: CDR1 MNHEY, CDR2 SVGAGI. V gave up 4 bases and J gave up 6 bases, with 10 bases separating them. This CDR3 has 13 residues.